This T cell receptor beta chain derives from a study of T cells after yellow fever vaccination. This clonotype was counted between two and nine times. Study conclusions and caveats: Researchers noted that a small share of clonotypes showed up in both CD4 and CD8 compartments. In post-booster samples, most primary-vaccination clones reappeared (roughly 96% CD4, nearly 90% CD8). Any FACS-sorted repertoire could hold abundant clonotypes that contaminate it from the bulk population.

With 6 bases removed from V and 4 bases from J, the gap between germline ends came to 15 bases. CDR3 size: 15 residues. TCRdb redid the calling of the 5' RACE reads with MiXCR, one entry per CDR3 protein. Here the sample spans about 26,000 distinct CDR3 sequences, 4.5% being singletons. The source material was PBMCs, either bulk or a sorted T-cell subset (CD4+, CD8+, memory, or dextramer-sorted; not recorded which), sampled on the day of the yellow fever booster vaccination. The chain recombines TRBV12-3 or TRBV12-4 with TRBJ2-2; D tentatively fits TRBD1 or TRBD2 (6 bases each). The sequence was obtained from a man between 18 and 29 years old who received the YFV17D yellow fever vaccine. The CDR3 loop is CASSPERGATGELFF. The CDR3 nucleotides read TGTGCCAGCAGCCCTGAGAGGGGGGCCACCGGGGAGCTGTTTTTT.